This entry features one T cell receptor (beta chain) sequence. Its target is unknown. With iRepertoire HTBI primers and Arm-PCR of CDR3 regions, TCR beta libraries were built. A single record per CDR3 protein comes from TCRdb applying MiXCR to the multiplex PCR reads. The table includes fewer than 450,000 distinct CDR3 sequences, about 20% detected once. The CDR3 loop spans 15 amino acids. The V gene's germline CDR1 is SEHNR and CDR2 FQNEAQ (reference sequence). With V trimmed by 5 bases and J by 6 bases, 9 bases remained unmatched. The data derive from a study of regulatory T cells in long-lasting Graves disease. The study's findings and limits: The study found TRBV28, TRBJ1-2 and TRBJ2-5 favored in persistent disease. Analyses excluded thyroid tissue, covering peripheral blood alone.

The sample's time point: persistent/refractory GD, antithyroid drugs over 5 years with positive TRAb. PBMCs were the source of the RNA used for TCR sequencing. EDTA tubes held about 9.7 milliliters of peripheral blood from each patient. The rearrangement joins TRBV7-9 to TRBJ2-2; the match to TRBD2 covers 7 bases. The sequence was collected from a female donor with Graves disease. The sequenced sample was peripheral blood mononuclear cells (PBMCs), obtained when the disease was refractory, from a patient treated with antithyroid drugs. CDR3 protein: CASSPSGTSAGELFF. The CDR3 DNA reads TGTGCCAGCAGCCCGAGCGGGACTTCGGCCGGGGAGCTGTTTTTT.